This T cell receptor (beta chain) was recovered during a study of graft-versus-host responses after intestinal transplantation. The data were produced by immunoSEQ multiplex PCR, yet TCRdb's version contains in-frame clones alone and is incomplete. The table includes 9,900 or so clones, roughly a third detected once. This sequence originates from a human patient who was an organ donor for intestinal transplantation. Material: alloreactive CD4+ T cells from a mixed lymphocyte reaction culture, obtained before transplantation. Sample subset: CFSE-low proliferating T cells sorted from approximately six-day pre-transplant mixed lymphocyte reaction (GvH or HvG direction).

The CDR3 DNA sequence: TGTGCCAGCAGCTTAGCCGGGACAGGGGCCCACGAGCAGTACTTC. It is translated as CASSLAGTGAHEQYF. The chain recombines TRBV11-1 with TRBJ2-7; TRBD1 aligns across 10 bases. The germline gives CDR1 SGHAT, CDR2 FQDESV (reference sequence). CDR3 length: 15 amino acids. J lost 5 bases, V lost 0 bases, and 4 bases had no gene match.